This TCR beta chain was identified during a study of T cell changes during pregnancy in multiple sclerosis. From germline, CDR1 is MGHRA and CDR2 YSYEKL. V was pared by 1 base and J by 0 bases, with 10 bases of the junction left unmatched. This CDR3 spans 18 amino acids. Data came from immunoSEQ multiplex PCR; TCRdb stores just in-frame clones and leaves some out. The sample holds tens of thousands of clones, roughly 87% seen once. This specimen was peripheral blood, taken in the first trimester of pregnancy. The origin of this receptor is a female donor with multiple sclerosis, enrolled in a pregnancy study. The rearrangement joins TRBV4-1 to TRBJ2-3, with 7 nucleotides matching TRBD2. CDR3 DNA sequence: TGCGCCAGCAGCCAAGTCGGCGGGGGAGGATCTAGCACAGATACGCAGTATTTT. Translated: CASSQVGGGGSSTDTQYF.